This T cell receptor (beta chain) came from a study of T cell repertoires in cytomegalovirus infection. Study-level findings and limits: CMV-specific TCR beta clonotypes restricted by HLA-C were the ones dominating the ex vivo response.

This clonotype appeared many times. Its antigen is unidentified. MiXCR, applied by TCRdb to the reads, yields one record per CDR3 protein. The sample lists 200,000 to 300,000 distinct CDR3 sequences, about an eighth occurring once. This CDR3 comprises 11 residues. CDR1 is SGHAT, CDR2 FQNNGV, per germline. The V end was cut by 5 bases, the J end by 5 bases, with 4 bases between. Sequencing input: PBMCs. The receptor's source is a human donor in good health (CMV status not recorded). Some clones in this sample may be carry-over from other donors' samples. The rearrangement links TRBV11-2 to TRBJ2-4; no firm D call. CDR3 amino acids: CASSAENIQYF. DNA of the CDR3: TGTGCCAGCAGCGCAGAAAACATTCAGTACTTC.